This T cell receptor (beta chain) is drawn from a study of blood T cell repertoires in COVID-19. In the original processing: The assay estimated nucleated cells by amplifying reference gene primers. Sequencing was performed with immunoSEQ multiplex PCR; in TCRdb, only in-frame clones are kept and a portion is missing. The V and J calls and clone size are taken from that table; D and trimming were inferred from the DNA. Of some 400,000 clones listed, about 80% are singletons. CDR3 size: 14 residues. The trim removed 3 bases at V and 2 bases at J, leaving 4 bases unmatched. The germline CDR1 and CDR2 sequences are MNHNS and SASEGT.

This receptor was taken from a human donor with acute or convalescent COVID-19. The donor label of this sample is uncertain. This chain links TRBV6-1 with TRBJ2-7, with 7 bases fitting TRBD1. Specimen: peripheral blood. The CDR3 nucleotides read TGTGCCAGCAGTGAGTGGGACAGTCCCTACGAGCAGTACTTC. Translating gives CASSEWDSPYEQYF.